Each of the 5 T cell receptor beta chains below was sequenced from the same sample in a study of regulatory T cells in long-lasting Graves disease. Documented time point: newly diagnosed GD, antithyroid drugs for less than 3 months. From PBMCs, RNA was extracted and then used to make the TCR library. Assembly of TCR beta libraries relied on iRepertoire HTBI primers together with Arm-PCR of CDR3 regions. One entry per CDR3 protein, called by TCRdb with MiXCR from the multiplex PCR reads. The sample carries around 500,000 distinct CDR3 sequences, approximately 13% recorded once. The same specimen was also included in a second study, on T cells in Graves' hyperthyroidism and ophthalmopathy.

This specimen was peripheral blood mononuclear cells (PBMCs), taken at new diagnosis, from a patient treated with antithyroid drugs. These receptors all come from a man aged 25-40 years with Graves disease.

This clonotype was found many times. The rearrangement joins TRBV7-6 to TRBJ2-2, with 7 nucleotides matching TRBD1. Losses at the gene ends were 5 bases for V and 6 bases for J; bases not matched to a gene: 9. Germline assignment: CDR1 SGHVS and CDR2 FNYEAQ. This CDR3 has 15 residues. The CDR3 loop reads CASSPQTGFAGELFF. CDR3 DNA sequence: TGTGCCAGCAGCCCCCAGACAGGGTTTGCCGGGGAGCTGTTTTTT.

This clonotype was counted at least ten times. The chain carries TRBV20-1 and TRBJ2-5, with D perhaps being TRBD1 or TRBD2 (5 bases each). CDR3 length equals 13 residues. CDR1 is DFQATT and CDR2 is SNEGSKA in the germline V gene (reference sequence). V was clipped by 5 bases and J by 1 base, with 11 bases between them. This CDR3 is CSAGDDPQETQYF. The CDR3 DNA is TGCAGTGCTGGGGACGACCCCCAAGAGACCCAGTACTTC.

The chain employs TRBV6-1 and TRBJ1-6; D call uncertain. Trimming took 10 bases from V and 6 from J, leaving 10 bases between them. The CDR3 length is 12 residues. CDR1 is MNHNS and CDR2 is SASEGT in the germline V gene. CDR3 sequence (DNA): TGTGCCACCTCAGCCTTTAATTCACCCCTCCACTTT. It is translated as CATSAFNSPLHF.

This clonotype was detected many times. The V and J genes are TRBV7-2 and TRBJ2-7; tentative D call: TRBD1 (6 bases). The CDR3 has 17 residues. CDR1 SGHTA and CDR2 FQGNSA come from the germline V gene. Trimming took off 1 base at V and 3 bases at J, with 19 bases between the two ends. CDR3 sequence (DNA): TGTGCCAGCAGCTTAGAGGGTGCCAGGGGAAGGGTCTACGAGCAGTACTTC. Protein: CASSLEGARGRVYEQYF.

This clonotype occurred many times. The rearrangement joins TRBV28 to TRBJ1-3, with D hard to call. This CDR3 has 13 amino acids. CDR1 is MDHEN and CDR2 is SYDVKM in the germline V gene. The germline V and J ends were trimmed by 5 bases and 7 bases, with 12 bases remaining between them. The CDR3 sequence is CASSTGEGNTIYF. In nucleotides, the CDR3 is TGTGCCAGCAGTACGGGTGAAGGGAACACCATATATTTT.